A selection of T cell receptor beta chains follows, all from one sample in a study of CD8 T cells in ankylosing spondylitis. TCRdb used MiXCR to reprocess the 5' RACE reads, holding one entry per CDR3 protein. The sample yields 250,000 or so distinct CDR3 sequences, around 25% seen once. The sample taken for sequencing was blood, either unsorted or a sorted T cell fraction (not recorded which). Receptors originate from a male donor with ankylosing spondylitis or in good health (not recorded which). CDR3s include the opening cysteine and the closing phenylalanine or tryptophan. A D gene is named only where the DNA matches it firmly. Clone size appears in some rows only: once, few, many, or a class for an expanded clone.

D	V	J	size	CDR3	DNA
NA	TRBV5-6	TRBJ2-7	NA	CASSGTGVMDEQYF	TGTGCCAGCAGCGGTACAGGTGTTATGGACGAGCAGTACTTC
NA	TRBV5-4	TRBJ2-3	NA	CASSFARGTDTQYF	TGTGCCAGCAGCTTCGCCAGGGGCACGGATACGCAGTATTTT
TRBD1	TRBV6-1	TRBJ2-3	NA	CASSPHDRVDTQYF	TGTGCCAGCAGTCCCCACGACAGGGTTGATACGCAGTATTTT
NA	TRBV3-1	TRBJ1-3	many	CASSNRDGGNTIYF	TGTGCCAGCAGCAATCGGGACGGAGGAAACACCATATATTTT
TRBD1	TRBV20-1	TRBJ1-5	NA	CSGTSTGYQPQHF	TGCAGTGGTACATCGACAGGGTACCAGCCCCAGCATTTT
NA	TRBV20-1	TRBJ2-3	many	CSARIGGTSTDTQYF	TGCAGTGCTAGAATCGGGGGAACTAGCACAGATACGCAGTATTTT
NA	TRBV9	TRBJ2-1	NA	CASSVQEAGAFGNEQFF	TGTGCCAGCAGCGTTCAAGAAGCAGGGGCTTTCGGCAATGAGCAGTTCTTC
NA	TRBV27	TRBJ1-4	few	CAKTTCEDEKLFF	TGTGCCAAAACGACCTGTGAAGATGAAAAACTGTTTTTT
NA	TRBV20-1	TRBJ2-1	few	CSARDRVLGTYNEQFF	TGCAGTGCTAGAGATCGGGTTCTAGGCACCTACAATGAGCAGTTCTTC
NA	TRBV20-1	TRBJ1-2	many	CSAKRGAGYTF	TGCAGTGCAAAGAGGGGGGCTGGCTACACCTTC
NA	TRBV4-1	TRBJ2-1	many	CASSQREGLSSYNEQFF	TGCGCCAGCAGCCAGCGAGAGGGATTGAGCTCCTACAATGAGCAGTTCTTC
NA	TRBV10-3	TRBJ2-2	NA	CAISERQLATGELFF	TGTGCCATCAGTGAAAGGCAACTAGCCACCGGGGAGCTGTTTTTT
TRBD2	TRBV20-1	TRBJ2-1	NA	CSAGRGGVSWDEQFF	TGCAGTGCTGGTCGCGGGGGGGTCTCTTGGGATGAGCAGTTCTTC
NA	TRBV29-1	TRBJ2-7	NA	CSVVFLSRGALYEQYF	TGCAGCGTTGTTTTTTTGTCGAGAGGGGCCCTTTACGAGCAGTACTTC
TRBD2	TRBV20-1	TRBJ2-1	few	CSASAGGPYNEQFF	TGCAGTGCTTCGGCGGGGGGTCCCTACAATGAGCAGTTCTTC
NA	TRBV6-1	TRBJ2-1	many	CASRLGGASYNEQFF	TGTGCCAGCAGACTGGGGGGGGCCTCCTACAATGAGCAGTTCTTC
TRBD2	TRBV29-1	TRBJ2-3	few	CSVEEVAGVTQYF	TGCAGCGTTGAAGAGGTAGCGGGGGTTACGCAGTATTTT
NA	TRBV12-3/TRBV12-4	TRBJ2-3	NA	CASSLGRRNTDTQYF	TGTGCCAGCAGTTTGGGCAGGAGAAACACAGATACGCAGTATTTT
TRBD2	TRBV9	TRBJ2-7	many	CASSVEPISGGEQYF	TGTGCCAGCAGCGTAGAGCCGATTAGCGGGGGCGAGCAGTACTTC
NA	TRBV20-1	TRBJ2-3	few	CSANSWTLAPDTQYF	TGCAGTGCCAACTCTTGGACCCTCGCGCCGGATACGCAGTATTTT
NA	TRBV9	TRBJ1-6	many	CASSALTGNNSPLHF	TGTGCCAGCAGCGCCTTAACAGGGAATAATTCACCCCTCCACTTT
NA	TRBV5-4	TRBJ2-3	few	CASSLDGKRGTDTQYF	TGTGCCAGCAGCTTGGATGGGAAAAGGGGCACAGATACGCAGTATTTT
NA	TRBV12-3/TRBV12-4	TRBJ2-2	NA	CASSFRGTRSAGELFF	TGTGCCAGCAGTTTTAGGGGGACGAGGTCCGCCGGGGAGCTGTTTTTT
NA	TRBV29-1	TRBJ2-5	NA	CSVLAAVRTETQYF	TGCAGCGTTCTCGCGGCTGTGCGTACGGAGACCCAGTACTTC
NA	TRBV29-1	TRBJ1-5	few	CSVESPYGRRGPQHF	TGCAGCGTTGAATCCCCCTACGGGCGCAGGGGGCCCCAGCATTTT
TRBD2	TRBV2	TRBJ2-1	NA	CASSVRTSGYNEQFF	TGTGCCAGCAGTGTCCGGACTAGCGGATACAATGAGCAGTTCTTC
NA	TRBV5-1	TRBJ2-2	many	CASSSAATSYTGELFF	TGCGCCAGCAGCTCGGCAGCTACCTCTTACACCGGGGAGCTGTTTTTT
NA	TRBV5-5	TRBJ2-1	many	CASSLGQNYNEQFF	TGTGCCAGCAGCTTGGGACAGAATTACAATGAGCAGTTCTTC
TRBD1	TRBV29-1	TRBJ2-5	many	CSVEGQEETQYF	TGCAGCGTTGAGGGACAGGAAGAGACCCAGTACTTC
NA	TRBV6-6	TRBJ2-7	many	CASTDDMYEQYF	TGTGCCAGCACCGATGACATGTACGAGCAGTACTTC
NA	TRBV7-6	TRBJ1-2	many	CASSTRTLGNYGYTF	TGTGCCAGCAGCACACGGACACTTGGAAACTATGGCTACACCTTC
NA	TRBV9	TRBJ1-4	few	CASSVSEGSNEKLFF	TGTGCCAGCAGTGTCTCGGAGGGTTCTAATGAAAAACTGTTTTTT
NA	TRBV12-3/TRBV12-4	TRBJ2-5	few	CASSLAASVPTQYF	TGTGCCAGCAGTTTAGCGGCATCAGTGCCTACCCAGTACTTC
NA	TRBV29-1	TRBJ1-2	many	CSVEGGYGYTF	TGCAGCGTTGAAGGGGGTTATGGCTACACCTTC
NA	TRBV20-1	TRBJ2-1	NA	CSALNRDFRSDPEQFF	TGCAGTGCTCTCAATCGGGACTTCAGGTCCGATCCTGAGCAGTTCTTC
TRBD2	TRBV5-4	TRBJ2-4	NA	CASSWVPGTSGGAKNIQYF	TGTGCCAGCAGCTGGGTCCCCGGGACTAGCGGGGGAGCCAAAAACATTCAGTACTTC